Listed here are 20 T cell receptor beta chains from one sample, sequenced in a study of OX40 agonist ivuxolimab in advanced cancers. Library preparation used the immunoSEQ multiplex PCR assay. TCRdb retrieved this table from immuneACCESS and kept in-frame rearrangements only. Not all clones are present; in checked studies, unresolved V genes account for under half, and no reason is known for the remainder. The sample includes fewer than 45,000 clones, with about 88% observed a single time. The ten largest clones represent roughly a sixth of the sample. Sequenced here: CD4+ or CD8+ T cells sorted from blood, sampled in a trial of the OX40 agonist ivuxolimab. Receptor source: an adult with an advanced solid tumor such as melanoma, head and neck, liver or kidney cancer.

The V gene is TRBV7-9, the J gene TRBJ2-1, with 7 bases fitting TRBD2. Looked up from germline, CDR1 is SEHNR and CDR2 is FQNEAQ (reference sequence). The CDR3 is 15 amino acids. The junction had 5 bases not matched to a gene; V was cut back by 4 bases and J by 2 bases. The CDR3 region is CASSSLAPPYNEQFF. The CDR3 DNA sequence: TGTGCCAGCAGCTCACTAGCGCCCCCCTACAATGAGCAGTTCTTC.

The rearrangement joins TRBV7-2 to TRBJ1-5; the D is unclear. CDR3 length: 14 amino acids. The V end lost 1 base, the J end lost 4 bases, and 8 bases lay between the germline ends. Germline CDR1 SGHTA, CDR2 FQGNSA. DNA for the CDR3: TGTGCCAGCAGCTTAGGGGGTCGAAATCAGCCCCAGCATTTT. It translates to CASSLGGRNQPQHF.

The rearrangement links TRBV7-9 to TRBJ2-7, with a possible D match to TRBD1 (6 bases). V lost 5 bases and J lost 2, with 16 bases in between. The length of the CDR3 is 15 residues. Germline V CDR1 and CDR2: SEHNR, FQNEAQ (reference sequence). As DNA, the CDR3 is TGTGCCAGCAGCATACAGGGTCTCACAACCTACGAGCAGTACTTC. Translation: CASSIQGLTTYEQYF.

V is TRBV9 and J is TRBJ2-7; D is unclear. Trimming removed 3 bases from V and 0 bases from J, with 7 bases in between. Germline CDR1 reads SGDLS; CDR2 reads YYNGEE. The CDR3 covers 13 residues. The CDR3 spells CASSGPSSYEQYF. CDR3 coding DNA: TGTGCCAGCAGCGGTCCTAGCTCCTACGAGCAGTACTTC. The entire variable domain, with the rest obtained from reference TRBV9 and TRBJ2-7, is as follows: DSGVTQTPKHLITATGQRVTLRCSPRSGDLSVYWYQQSLDQGLQFLIQYYNGEERAKGNILERFSAQQFPDLHSELNLSSLELGDSALYFCASSGPSSYEQYFGPGTRLTVT.

This clone was observed a handful of times. The chain is built from TRBV10-3 and TRBJ1-4; 8 nucleotides agree with TRBD1. From germline, CDR1 is ENHRY and CDR2 SYGVKD. V lost 1 base, J lost 8 bases, and 3 bases stayed unmatched. This CDR3 is 14 amino acids long. The CDR3 spells CAISEWTGNEKLFF. CDR3 in DNA: TGTGCCATCAGTGAGTGGACAGGGAACGAAAAACTGTTTTTT.

Ten or more counts support this clone. The chain recombines TRBV28 with TRBJ1-2; 7 bases are a match to TRBD1. This CDR3 has 11 amino acids. CDR1 and CDR2 (germline): MDHEN, SYDVKM. Trimming at V came to 8 bases and at J to 6 bases, leaving 3 bases not matched to a gene. CDR3 amino acids: CASEGANGYTF. The CDR3 DNA sequence: TGTGCCAGCGAGGGGGCGAATGGCTACACCTTC.

The rearrangement joins TRBV18 to TRBJ2-5; D may be TRBD1 (5 bases). The CDR3 contains 12 residues. V lost 8 bases and J 1 base, leaving 8 bases between the germline ends. The germline CDR1 and CDR2 sequences are KGHSH and LQKENI. The CDR3 nucleotides are TGTGCCAGCCAGGGCGTCCAAGAGACCCAGTACTTC. This codes for CASQGVQETQYF.

This chain's CDR3 is CASSLHVLNEQFF. As DNA, the CDR3 is TGCGCCAGCAGCTTGCACGTCCTTAATGAGCAGTTCTTC. The chain joins TRBV5-1 to TRBJ2-1; D is unclear. The V gene's germline CDR1 is SGHRS and CDR2 YFSETQ. The CDR3 spans 13 residues. V gave up 1 base and J gave up 7 bases, with 9 bases separating them.

The V call is TRBV11-3, the J call TRBJ2-7, with D uncertain. CDR3 size: 16 residues. The V end lost 2 bases, the J end lost 0 bases, and 14 bases lay between the germline ends. CDR1 SGHNT and CDR2 YENEEA come from the germline V gene. The CDR3: CASSLTTASFSYEQYF. CDR3 sequence (DNA): TGTGCCAGCAGCTTAACTACAGCTAGTTTCTCCTACGAGCAGTACTTC.

The chain combines TRBV2 with TRBJ2-3, with 9 bases lining up with TRBD2. J was trimmed by 5 bases and V by 5 bases; bases with no gene match: 5. The CDR3 spans 14 residues. In germline, CDR1 is SNHLY, CDR2 FYNNEI. The CDR3 loop is CASSYSGGGDTQYF. In DNA form, the CDR3 reads TGTGCCAGCAGTTATAGCGGGGGTGGAGATACGCAGTATTTT.

This chain joins TRBV4-3 and TRBJ1-1; D is possibly TRBD1 (5 bases). Trimming removed 0 bases at V and 4 bases at J, with 12 bases between. Germline-derived CDR1 and CDR2 are LGHNA and YSLEER. The CDR3 is made up of 15 amino acids. The chain's CDR3 is CASSQELGRVTEAFF. The DNA of the CDR3 is TGCGCCAGCAGCCAAGAATTGGGACGGGTCACTGAAGCTTTCTTT.

The V gene is TRBV7-9, the J gene TRBJ2-4, with D perhaps matching TRBD2 (5 bases). This CDR3 has 14 amino acids. Per germline, CDR1 SEHNR and CDR2 FQNEAQ (reference sequence). Trimming removed 4 bases at V and 8 bases at J, with 15 bases between. This chain's CDR3 is CASSSLGNQDIQYF. The DNA of the CDR3 is TGTGCCAGCAGCTCCCTCGGGAACCAGGACATTCAGTACTTC.

V and J are TRBV9 and TRBJ1-1; no firm D call. CDR1 and CDR2 (germline): SGDLS, YYNGEE. V gave up 0 bases and J gave up 8 bases, with 8 bases separating them. This CDR3 is 12 amino acids long. CDR3: CASSVDTSEAFF. The DNA for the CDR3 is TGTGCCAGCAGCGTAGATACCTCAGAAGCTTTCTTT.

This clone has just a few counts. The chain links TRBV5-7 to TRBJ2-1; D uncertain. TRBV5-7 is an ORF, with its function uncertain. The CDR3 is made up of 15 amino acids. The V end lost 3 bases, the J end lost 0 bases, and 10 bases lay between the germline ends. For the CDR3, the DNA is TGTGCCAGCAGCTCTAATGTCCGCTCCTACAATGAGCAGTTCTTC. Translated: CASSSNVRSYNEQFF.

This clone is a singleton in its sample. V is TRBV4-3 and J is TRBJ2-7; TRBD2 agrees at 9 bases. Germline V gives CDR1 LGHNA, CDR2 YSLEER. Losses at the gene ends were 1 base for V and 7 bases for J; bases not matched to a gene: 8. The CDR3 is 15 residues long. This CDR3 is CASSQVVAGVCEQYF. The CDR3, as DNA: TGCGCCAGCAGCCAAGTGGTAGCGGGAGTATGTGAGCAGTACTTC.

The chain recombines TRBV6-5 with TRBJ1-1, with D uncertain. CDR1 and CDR2 (germline): MNHEY, SVGAGI. Trimming left V 4 bases short and J 1 base short, with 7 bases between. The CDR3 totals 13 residues. The CDR3: CASSLAENTEAFF. Here the CDR3 DNA reads TGTGCCAGCAGTTTAGCAGAGAACACTGAAGCTTTCTTT.

This sequence joins TRBV11-3 and TRBJ2-1; no clear D. Germline assignment: CDR1 SGHNT and CDR2 YENEEA. V was pared by 4 bases and J by 3 bases, with 13 bases between. The CDR3 length is 15 residues. The CDR3 DNA is TGTGCCAGCAGCTCTTCGGGCGCCCTCTACAATGAGCAGTTCTTC. It translates to CASSSSGALYNEQFF.

The V gene is TRBV28, the J gene TRBJ2-2; unclear D gene. The germline CDR1 and CDR2 sequences are MDHEN and SYDVKM. This CDR3 has 15 residues. V was pared by 3 bases and J by 1 base, with 9 bases between. The CDR3 loop reads CASSLSEWNTGELFF. The CDR3 DNA is TGTGCCAGCAGTTTGAGCGAGTGGAACACCGGGGAGCTGTTTTTT.

This clone showed up just a few times. The chain employs TRBV6-5 and TRBJ1-1; D is unresolved. The CDR3 contains 15 residues. The V gene's germline CDR1 is MNHEY and CDR2 SVGAGI. V lost 0 bases and J 7 bases, leaving 15 bases between the germline ends. Written as DNA, the CDR3 is TGTGCCAGCAGTTACTCCCCTGTCGTAACAGATGAAGCTTTCTTT. It encodes CASSYSPVVTDEAFF.

This clone was seen just once. This chain links TRBV9 with TRBJ2-1, with unresolved D. This CDR3 spans 13 amino acids. V shed 0 bases and J shed 6 bases, with 7 bases lying between them. Per germline, CDR1 SGDLS and CDR2 YYNGEE. CDR3 loop: CASSVDQFNEQFF. The CDR3 DNA reads TGTGCCAGCAGCGTAGACCAGTTCAATGAGCAGTTCTTC.